Following are 8 T cell receptor beta chains from one sample sequenced in a study of monozygotic twins with inflammatory bowel disease (dated by TCRdb to between 2017 and 2020). Receptors were amplified or captured by 5' RACE. Instrument on record: Illumina HiSeq 2500. Each CDR3 protein sequence appears as one entry after TCRdb reprocessed the reads, and no DNA is included. The sample's table covers 310,000 or so distinct CDR3 sequences. The ten largest clones capture under 2.5% of the sample. Sequencing input: blood. The source is a human donor with ulcerative colitis or Crohn's disease, or a healthy co-twin of an affected twin (not recorded which).

The chain uses TRBV5-4 and TRBJ2-1; TCRdb's D gene call, TRBD1, goes unchecked for lack of DNA. CDR3 length: 12 residues. Germline-derived CDR1 and CDR2 are SGHNT and YYREEE (reference sequence). The CDR3 region is CASPPGYNEQFF.

The CDR3 sequence: CASSLGVRGKETQYF. This chain joins TRBV11-2 and TRBJ2-5. The germline V gene encodes CDR1 SGHAT and CDR2 FQNNGV. This CDR3 has 15 amino acids. The full variable domain, in which reference TRBV11-2 and TRBJ2-5 provide the parts outside the CDR3, is EAGVAQSPRYKIIEKRQSVAFWCNPISGHATLYWYQQILGQGPKLLIQFQNNGVVDDSQLPKDRFSAERLKGVDSTLKIQPAKLEDSAVYLCASSLGVRGKETQYFGPGTRLLVL.

This sequence joins TRBV5-5 and TRBJ2-6. Germline assignment: CDR1 SGHKS and CDR2 YYEKEE (reference sequence). This CDR3 contains 14 residues. This chain's CDR3 is CASFETSGANVLTF.

V usage is TRBV5-1 and J usage is TRBJ1-1. CDR1 SGHRS and CDR2 YFSETQ come from the germline V gene. This CDR3 is 16 amino acids long. CDR3 residues: CASSFLGRGTNTEAFF.

The CDR3 region is CSAPTSETDTQYF. V usage is TRBV20-1 and J usage is TRBJ2-3; TCRdb calls TRBD2, which cannot be checked without DNA. The CDR3 consists of 13 residues. CDR1 and CDR2 (germline): DFQATT, SNEGSKA (reference sequence).

The chain has TRBV28 and TRBJ1-1; TCRdb reports TRBD1, a call that lacks DNA to check it against. The CDR3 consists of 14 residues. Per germline, CDR1 MDHEN and CDR2 SYDVKM. The CDR3 is CASSYGTGRTEAFF.

The J gene is TRBJ2-1, the V gene TRBV11-2; TCRdb's D call, TRBD1, is unchecked because there is no DNA. Germline V gene lookup returns CDR1 SGHAT and CDR2 FQNNGV. The CDR3 extends over 12 amino acids. The CDR3 reads CASSLSVREQFF.

This rearrangement joins TRBV20-1 to TRBJ2-2; TCRdb returns TRBD2, unconfirmable since there is no DNA. The germline gives CDR1 DFQATT, CDR2 SNEGSKA (reference sequence). CDR3 length equals 15 residues. CDR3 in amino acids: CSASWSRGGAGELFF.